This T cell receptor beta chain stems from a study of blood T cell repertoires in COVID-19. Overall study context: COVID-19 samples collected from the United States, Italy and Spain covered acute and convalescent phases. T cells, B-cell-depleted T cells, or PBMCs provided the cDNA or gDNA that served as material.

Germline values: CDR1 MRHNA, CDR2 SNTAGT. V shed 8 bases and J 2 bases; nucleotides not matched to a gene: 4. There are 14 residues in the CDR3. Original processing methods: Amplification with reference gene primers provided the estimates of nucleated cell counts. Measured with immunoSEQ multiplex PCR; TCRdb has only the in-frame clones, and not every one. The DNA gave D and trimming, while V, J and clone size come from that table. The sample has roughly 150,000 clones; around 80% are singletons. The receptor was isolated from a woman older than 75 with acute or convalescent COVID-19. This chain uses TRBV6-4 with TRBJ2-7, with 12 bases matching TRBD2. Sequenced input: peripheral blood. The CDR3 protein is CASRLAGGAYEQYF. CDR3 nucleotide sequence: TGTGCCAGCCGTCTAGCGGGAGGGGCCTACGAGCAGTACTTC.